The rows below give T cell receptor beta chains drawn from one sample of a study of cytomegalovirus exposure and HLA in healthy donors. Repertoires were generated with immunoSEQ multiplex PCR, while TCRdb's copy carries only in-frame clones and drops some. The data contain 100,000 or so clones, roughly 80% of them singletons. Sequencing was performed on PBMCs. These receptor sequences come from a male donor in good health and CMV-seropositive. Each CDR3 is given with its conserved first and last residue. D genes are given only for firm matches. Some rows have no size entry. The others give once, few or many, or a class for an expanded clone.

size: medium-sized; V: TRBV4-3; D: .; CDR3: CASSQDHVDYEQYF
size: .; V: TRBV5-1; D: TRBD1; CDR3: CASSLSGQGADGYTF
size: .; V: TRBV7-8; D: .; CDR3: CASSSIGGYEQYF
size: .; V: TRBV30; D: .; CDR3: CAWRGGRFYGYTF
size: .; V: TRBV2; D: TRBD1; CDR3: CASSLIRDRGPIGYTF
size: .; V: TRBV7-8; D: .; CDR3: CASSLFSGGLSNTGELFF
size: .; V: TRBV7-2; D: TRBD2; CDR3: CASSPLGSGALQETQYF
size: .; V: TRBV7-2; D: .; CDR3: CASSSEANREQYF
size: .; V: TRBV6-5; D: TRBD2; CDR3: CASSYSPRGGGRWIF
size: few; V: TRBV7-2; D: TRBD1; CDR3: CASSPRAGQGSDTQYF
size: many; V: TRBV7-2; D: .; CDR3: CASSVTGLYGGELFF
size: .; V: TRBV6-5; D: .; CDR3: CASNRQGRVTEAFF
size: .; V: TRBV19; D: TRBD2; CDR3: CASSPQRGGPRYNEQLF
size: .; V: TRBV7-9; D: .; CDR3: CVQGSNYGYTF
size: .; V: TRBV5-1; D: TRBD1; CDR3: CASSKPDRDLSYEQYF
size: .; V: TRBV7-9; D: TRBD2; CDR3: CASSLRGTSGLYNEQFF
size: .; V: TRBV5-5; D: TRBD1; CDR3: CASSRIGQGTNEKLFF
size: .; V: TRBV2; D: .; CDR3: CASQDSGNQPQHF
size: .; V: TRBV29-1; D: TRBD1; CDR3: CSGGTGTTNEKLFF
size: .; V: TRBV18; D: .; CDR3: CASLADRNEKLFF
size: .; V: TRBV4-1; D: .; CDR3: CASSQEWRRSSYEQYF
size: .; V: TRBV9; D: .; CDR3: CASSVTGQYNSPLHF
size: .; V: TRBV9; D: .; CDR3: CASSADPGSAQYF
size: .; V: TRBV19; D: .; CDR3: CASSIVNSQGWNSPLHF
size: .; V: TRBV9; D: TRBD1; CDR3: CASSEGTGGAETQYF
size: .; V: TRBV27; D: TRBD2; CDR3: CASSPRLAATVDTQYF
size: .; V: TRBV4-2; D: .; CDR3: CASSPRQGPRYGYTF
size: .; V: TRBV2; D: .; CDR3: CASRGAGVSPLHF
size: .; V: TRBV19; D: .; CDR3: CASSRGDFGYTF
size: .; V: TRBV2; D: TRBD1; CDR3: CASLPTYRDRGNYGYTF
size: .; V: TRBV11-3; D: .; CDR3: CASSLGSLAADYSYEQYF
size: .; V: TRBV5-1; D: TRBD1; CDR3: CASSLGTGVDTEAFF